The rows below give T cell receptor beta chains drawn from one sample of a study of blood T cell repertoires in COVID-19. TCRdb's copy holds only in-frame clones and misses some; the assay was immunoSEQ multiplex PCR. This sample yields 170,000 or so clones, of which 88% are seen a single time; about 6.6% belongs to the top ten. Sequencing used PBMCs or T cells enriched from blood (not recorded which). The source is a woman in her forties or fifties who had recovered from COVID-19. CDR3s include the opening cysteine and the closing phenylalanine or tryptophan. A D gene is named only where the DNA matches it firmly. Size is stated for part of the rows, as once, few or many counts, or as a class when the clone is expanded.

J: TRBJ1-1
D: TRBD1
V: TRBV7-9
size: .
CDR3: CASSSLGTGGAQTEAFF
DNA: TGTGCCAGCAGCTCCCTGGGGACAGGGGGCGCACAGACTGAAGCTTTCTTT

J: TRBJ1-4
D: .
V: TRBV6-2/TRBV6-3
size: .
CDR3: CASSYSGAGQREKLFF
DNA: TGTGCCAGCAGTTACTCGGGGGCAGGCCAGCGTGAAAAACTGTTTTTT

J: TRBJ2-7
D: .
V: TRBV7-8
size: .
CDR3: CASSLARFGYYEQYF
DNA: TGTGCCAGCAGCTTAGCGCGGTTCGGCTACTACGAGCAGTACTTC

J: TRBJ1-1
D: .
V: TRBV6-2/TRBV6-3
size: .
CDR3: CASSYPPPGNTEAFF
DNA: TGTGCCAGCAGTTACCCTCCTCCGGGGAACACTGAAGCTTTCTTT

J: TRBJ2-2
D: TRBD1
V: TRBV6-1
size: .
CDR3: CASSEATGGLGELFF
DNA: TGTGCCAGCAGTGAAGCTACAGGGGGGCTCGGGGAGCTGTTTTTT

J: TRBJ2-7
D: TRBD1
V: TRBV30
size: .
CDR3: CAWGTGAYEQYF
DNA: TGTGCCTGGGGGACAGGGGCCTACGAGCAGTACTTC

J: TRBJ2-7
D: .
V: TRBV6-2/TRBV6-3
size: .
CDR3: CASSLTISYEQYF
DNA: TGTGCCAGCAGCCTGACAATCTCCTACGAGCAGTACTTC

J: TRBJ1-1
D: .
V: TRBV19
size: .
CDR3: CASSPPGSGTEAFF
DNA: TGTGCCAGTAGTCCCCCCGGGTCGGGGACTGAAGCTTTCTTT

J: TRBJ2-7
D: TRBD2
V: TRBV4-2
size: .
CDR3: CASSQDPGTTPYEQYF
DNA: TGTGCCAGCAGCCAAGATCCCGGGACTACACCCTACGAGCAGTACTTC

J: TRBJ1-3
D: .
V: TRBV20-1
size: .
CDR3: CSASRDFSGNTIYF
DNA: TGCAGTGCTAGTAGGGACTTCTCTGGAAACACCATATATTTT

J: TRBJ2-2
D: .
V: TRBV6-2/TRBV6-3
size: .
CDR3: CASSYSLSRGNTGELFF
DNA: TGTGCCAGCAGTTACTCATTGTCTCGAGGTAACACCGGGGAGCTGTTTTTT

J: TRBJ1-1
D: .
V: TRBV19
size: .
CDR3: CASSKQVMNTEAFF
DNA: TGTGCCAGTAGTAAACAGGTGATGAACACTGAAGCTTTCTTT

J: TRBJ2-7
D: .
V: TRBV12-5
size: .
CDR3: CASGFQESYEQYF
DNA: TGTGCTAGTGGTTTTCAGGAAAGCTACGAGCAGTACTTC

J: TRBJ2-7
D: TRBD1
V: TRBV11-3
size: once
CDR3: CASSFRGQGGHEQYF
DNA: TGTGCCAGCAGCTTCCGCGGACAGGGAGGACACGAGCAGTACTTC

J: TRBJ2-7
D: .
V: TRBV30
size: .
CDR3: CAWSTGIREQYF
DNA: TGTGCCTGGAGTACGGGGATTAGGGAGCAGTACTTC

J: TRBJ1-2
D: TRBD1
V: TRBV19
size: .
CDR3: CASSPGQGAGGYTF
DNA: TGTGCCAGTAGTCCAGGACAGGGGGCTGGAGGCTACACCTTC

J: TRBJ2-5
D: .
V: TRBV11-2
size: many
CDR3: CASSLSVQETQYF
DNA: TGTGCCAGCAGCTTATCAGTCCAAGAGACCCAGTACTTC

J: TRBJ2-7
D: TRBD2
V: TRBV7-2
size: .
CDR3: CASSRTSGGSPYEQYF
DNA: TGTGCCAGCAGCCGGACTAGCGGGGGGTCGCCCTACGAGCAGTACTTC

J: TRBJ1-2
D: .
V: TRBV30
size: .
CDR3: CALDRGGETAGYTF
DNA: TGTGCCCTGGACCGCGGGGGGGAAACGGCTGGCTACACCTTC

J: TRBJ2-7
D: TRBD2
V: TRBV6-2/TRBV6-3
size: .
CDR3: CASSYPGGAGYEQYF
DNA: TGTGCCAGCAGTTATCCCGGGGGGGCCGGATACGAGCAGTACTTC

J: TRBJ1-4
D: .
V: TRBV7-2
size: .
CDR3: CASSSRRRAATTNEKLFF
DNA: TGTGCCAGCAGCTCCCGGCGGCGGGCGGCAACAACTAATGAAAAACTGTTTTTT

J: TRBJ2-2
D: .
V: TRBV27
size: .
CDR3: CASSIAGELFF
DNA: TGTGCCAGCAGCATTGCCGGGGAGCTGTTTTTT

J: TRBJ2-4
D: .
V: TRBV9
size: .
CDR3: CASSGRGNLNIQYF
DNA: TGTGCCAGCAGCGGGAGGGGCAACCTAAACATTCAGTACTTC

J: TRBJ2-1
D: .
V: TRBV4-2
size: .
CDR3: CASSQDPAKSSYNEQFF
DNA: TGTGCCAGCAGCCAAGATCCTGCGAAGAGCTCCTACAATGAGCAGTTCTTC

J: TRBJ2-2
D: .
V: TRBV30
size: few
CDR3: CAWSQNTGELFF
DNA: TGTGCCTGGAGTCAGAACACCGGGGAGCTGTTTTTT

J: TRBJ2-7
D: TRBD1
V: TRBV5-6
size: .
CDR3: CASSSPGTGFRAYEQYF
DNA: TGTGCCAGCAGCAGTCCCGGGACAGGGTTTAGGGCCTACGAGCAGTACTTC

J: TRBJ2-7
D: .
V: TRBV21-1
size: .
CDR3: CASSPPGEGHPFSKYF
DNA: TGTGCCAGCAGTCCTCCAGGCGAGGGCCACCCTTTTTCTAAGTACTTC

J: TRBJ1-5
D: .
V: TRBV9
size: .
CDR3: CASSPSVGNQPQHF
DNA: TGTGCCAGCAGCCCCAGCGTCGGTAATCAGCCCCAGCATTTT

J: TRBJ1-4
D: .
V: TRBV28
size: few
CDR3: CASQYPAAPTNEKLFF
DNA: TGTGCCAGCCAATATCCGGCGGCCCCAACTAATGAAAAACTGTTTTTT

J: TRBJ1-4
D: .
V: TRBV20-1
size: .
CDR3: CSASRGGEKLFF
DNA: TGCAGTGCTAGTCGAGGTGGGGAAAAACTGTTTTTT

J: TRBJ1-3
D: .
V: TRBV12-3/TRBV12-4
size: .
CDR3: CASSFNSGNTIYF
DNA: TGTGCCAGCAGTTTTAACTCTGGAAACACCATATATTTT

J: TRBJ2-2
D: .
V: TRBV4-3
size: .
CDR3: CASSQGSRTGELFF
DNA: TGCGCCAGCAGCCAGGGGAGTCGGACCGGGGAGCTGTTTTTT

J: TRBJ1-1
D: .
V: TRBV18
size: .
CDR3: CASSLQGEMNTEAFF
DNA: TGTGCCAGCTCACTACAGGGAGAGATGAACACTGAAGCTTTCTTT

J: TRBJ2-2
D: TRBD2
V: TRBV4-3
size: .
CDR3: CASSQDFPGLAGGWTGELFF
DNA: TGCGCCAGCAGCCAAGATTTCCCAGGACTAGCGGGGGGCTGGACCGGGGAGCTGTTTTTT

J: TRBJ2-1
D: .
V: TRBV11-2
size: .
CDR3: CASSPWTGRVNEQFF
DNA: TGTGCCAGCAGCCCGTGGACAGGGAGGGTGAATGAGCAGTTCTTC

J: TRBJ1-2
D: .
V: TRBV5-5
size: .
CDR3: CASSPGPLTNYGYTF
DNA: TGTGCCAGCAGCCCAGGGCCCTTAACTAACTATGGCTACACCTTC

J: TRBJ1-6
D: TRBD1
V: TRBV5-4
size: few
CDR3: CASSPQGGSPLHF
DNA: TGTGCCAGCAGCCCGCAGGGGGGATCACCCCTCCACTTT

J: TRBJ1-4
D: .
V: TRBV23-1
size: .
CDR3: CASIKNSNEKLFF
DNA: TGCGCCAGCATAAAAAACTCTAATGAAAAACTGTTTTTT

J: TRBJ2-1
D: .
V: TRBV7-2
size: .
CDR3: CASSPRQGLYNEQFF
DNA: TGTGCCAGCAGCCCCCGACAGGGACTTTACAATGAGCAGTTCTTC

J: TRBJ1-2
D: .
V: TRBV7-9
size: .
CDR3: CASSLDSNYGYTF
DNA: TGTGCCAGCAGCTTAGACAGTAACTATGGCTACACCTTC